Listed here are 24 T cell receptor beta chains from one sample, sequenced in a study of OX40 agonist ivuxolimab in advanced cancers. Using immunoSEQ multiplex PCR, the repertoire was profiled, and TCRdb retains in-frame clones only, with some absent. The data contain just under 20,000 clones, around 84% of them seen just once; the ten biggest clones take up about 14%. The sequencing used CD4+ or CD8+ T cells sorted from blood, collected in a trial of the OX40 agonist ivuxolimab. These receptors were obtained from an adult with an advanced solid tumor such as melanoma, head and neck, liver or kidney cancer.

This chain joins TRBV27 and TRBJ1-4; D call uncertain. The CDR3 loop spans 13 amino acids. The germline V gene has CDR1 MNHEY and CDR2 SMNVEV (reference sequence). V dropped 11 bases and J dropped 8 bases, with 18 bases sitting between them. The CDR3 loop reads CAAAGRPGEKLFF. The CDR3 region has the DNA TGTGCCGCAGCCGGTCGCCCGGGGGAAAAACTGTTTTTT.

This clone was observed a few times. This chain joins TRBV11-2 and TRBJ2-7; D tentatively reads TRBD1 or TRBD2 (5 bases each). Germline CDR1 and CDR2: SGHAT and FQNNGV. V lost 4 bases and J lost 7, with 20 bases in between. The CDR3 is 15 amino acids. The CDR3 sequence is CASSSVWQGTGEQYF. The CDR3 DNA follows: TGTGCCAGCAGCTCGGTTTGGCAGGGTACGGGAGAGCAGTACTTC.

The V gene is TRBV7-2, the J gene TRBJ2-3; 9 bases are shared with TRBD2. The CDR3 has 14 residues. Germline-derived CDR1 and CDR2 are SGHTA and FQGNSA. Losses at the gene ends were 7 bases for V and 6 bases for J; bases not matched to a gene: 8. The CDR3 DNA follows: TGTGCCAGCAAAGTTAGCGGGAGCGGGGATACGCAGTATTTT. Translated: CASKVSGSGDTQYF.

CDR3 protein: CASSSQVVGKLFF. The CDR3 DNA sequence: TGTGCCAGCAGCTCCCAGGTAGTTGGAAAACTGTTTTTT. V gene TRBV7-9 combines with J gene TRBJ1-4; no clear D. The CDR3 covers 13 residues. Trimming removed 4 bases at V and 10 bases at J, with 13 bases between. CDR1 is SEHNR, CDR2 FQNEAQ, per germline (reference sequence). Looking up the rest from reference TRBV7-9 and TRBJ1-4 gives the full variable domain: DTGVSQNPRHKITKRGQNVTFRCDPISEHNRLYWYRQTLGQGPEFLTYFQNEAQLEKSRLLSDRFSAERPKGSFSTLEIQRTEQGDSAMYLCASSSQVVGKLFFGSGTQLSVL.

This rearrangement joins TRBV28 to TRBJ1-1; a weak D match, TRBD1 (5 bases). The ends were cut back, 3 bases at V and 0 bases at J, with 11 bases in the middle. The germline CDR1 and CDR2 sequences are MDHEN and SYDVKM. The CDR3 extends over 15 amino acids. In nucleotides, the CDR3 is TGTGCCAGCAGTTTCGGGGGGGAGATGAACACTGAAGCTTTCTTT. It yields the protein CASSFGGEMNTEAFF. The full variable domain, rest sourced from reference TRBV28 and TRBJ1-1, is DVKVTQSSRYLVKRTGEKVFLECVQDMDHENMFWYRQDPGLGLRLIYFSYDVKMKEKGDIPEGYSVSREKKERFSLILESASTNQTSMYLCASSFGGEMNTEAFFGQGTRLTVV.

CDR3 amino acids: CASSLLGSLYEQYF. The CDR3, as DNA: TGTGCCAGCAGTCTGCTAGGGAGCCTCTACGAGCAGTACTTC. This sequence joins TRBV28 and TRBJ2-7; a possible D gene is TRBD2 (5 bases). V lost 5 bases to trimming and J lost 3 bases, with 14 bases between them. CDR1 is MDHEN, CDR2 SYDVKM, per germline. The CDR3 runs to 14 residues.

The V and J genes are TRBV27 and TRBJ1-6, with D unclear. From germline, CDR1 is MNHEY and CDR2 SMNVEV (reference sequence). The CDR3 spans 13 residues. V shed 8 bases and J shed 4 bases, with 9 bases lying between them. CDR3 sequence: CASRGPYNSPLHF. DNA for the CDR3: TGTGCCAGCCGCGGGCCATATAATTCACCCCTCCACTTT.

The chain uses TRBV2 and TRBJ2-1, with D possibly TRBD2 on 6 matching bases. The V gene lost 6 bases and the J gene lost 6 bases, with 12 bases spanning the gap. This CDR3 region has 13 residues. CDR1 SNHLY and CDR2 FYNNEI come from the germline V gene. CDR3 bases: TGTGCCAGCAGCCCGACTAGTAGCAATGAGCAGTTCTTC. Translation: CASSPTSSNEQFF.

This clone is a singleton in its sample. The J gene is TRBJ2-5, the V gene TRBV5-1; 11 bases agree with TRBD1. The CDR3 is made up of 16 amino acids. Germline trimming cut 4 bases from V and 2 bases from J; bases unmatched to any gene: 7. Germline lookup yields CDR1 SGHRS and CDR2 YFSETQ. The CDR3 DNA reads as TGCGCCAGCAGCATTGCCGGGACAGGGGGACAAGAGACCCAGTACTTC. Translated: CASSIAGTGGQETQYF. The full variable domain, rest sourced from reference TRBV5-1 and TRBJ2-5, is KAGVTQTPRYLIKTRGQQVTLSCSPISGHRSVSWYQQTPGQGLQFLFEYFSETQRNKGNFPGRFSGRQFSNSRSEMNVSTLELGDSALYLCASSIAGTGGQETQYFGPGTRLLVL.

The DNA of the CDR3 is TGTGCCAGCAGTTTAGGCTGGGGGCTAAGCGGGGAGCTGTTTTTT. Amino acids: CASSLGWGLSGELFF. The rearrangement links TRBV27 to TRBJ2-2, with D possibly matching TRBD1 (6 bases). This CDR3 has 15 amino acids. The V gene's germline CDR1 is MNHEY and CDR2 SMNVEV (reference sequence). V was shortened by 2 bases and J by 7 bases, with 14 bases between the two germline ends.

The rearrangement joins TRBV6-4 to TRBJ2-1; no reliable D call. Germline values: CDR1 MRHNA, CDR2 SNTAGT. The V end lost 5 bases, the J end lost 9 bases, and 20 bases lay between the germline ends. This CDR3 has 15 residues. CDR3 sequence reads: CASSLQSDGSSEQFF. CDR3 nucleotide sequence: TGTGCCAGCAGTCTACAATCGGACGGCTCCAGTGAGCAGTTCTTC.

This chain links TRBV28 with TRBJ1-2; 12 nucleotides align to TRBD1. The germline gives CDR1 MDHEN, CDR2 SYDVKM. V lost 8 bases to trimming and J lost 2 bases; unmatched junction nucleotides: 3. There are 14 residues in the CDR3. Here the CDR3 reads CASGTGGLNYGYTF. The DNA for the CDR3 is TGTGCCAGCGGGACAGGGGGCTTAAACTATGGCTACACCTTC.

This clone was counted a single time. CDR3 sequence: CASTPRTGGAYEQYF. The CDR3 bases are TGCGCCAGCACCCCCCGGACGGGGGGAGCCTACGAGCAGTACTTC. The gene calls are TRBV5-1 and TRBJ2-7; 7 bases line up with TRBD2. J lost 2 bases, V lost 6 bases, and 11 bases had no gene match. The germline CDR1 and CDR2 sequences are SGHRS and YFSETQ. The CDR3 loop spans 15 amino acids.

In its sample, this clone was seen once. V gene TRBV11-1 combines with J gene TRBJ2-1; 10 nucleotides line up with TRBD2. CDR3 size: 15 residues. Germline V gene data show CDR1 as SGHAT and CDR2 as FQDESV (reference sequence). After removal of 6 bases from V and 6 bases from J, the junction contained 8 bases not matched to a gene. The CDR3 spells CASSRSGRAFNEQFF. CDR3 DNA sequence: TGTGCCAGCAGTCGAAGCGGGAGGGCCTTCAATGAGCAGTTCTTC. Supplemented by reference TRBV11-1 and TRBJ2-1, the full variable domain reads EAEVAQSPRYKITEKSQAVAFWCDPISGHATLYWYRQILGQGPELLVQFQDESVVDDSQLPKDRFSAERLKGVDSTLKIQPAELGDSAMYLCASSRSGRAFNEQFFGPGTRLTVL.

This chain links TRBV28 with TRBJ1-3; 7 bases align to TRBD1. Germline V lookup: CDR1 MDHEN, CDR2 SYDVKM. With 6 bases clipped from V and 2 bases from J, the junction kept 22 bases outside the gene matches. This CDR3 contains 20 residues. In DNA form, the CDR3 reads TGTGCCAGCAGAGATTTGACAGGGCCCCGATCCACTCGCGCTGGAAACACCATATATTTT. Its protein product is CASRDLTGPRSTRAGNTIYF.

On this clone itself: One end of the junction varies from germline; a read error may be responsible. V gene TRBV9 combines with J gene TRBJ1-2; 9 nucleotides agree with TRBD1. CDR3 length: 14 amino acids. The germline gives CDR1 SGDLS, CDR2 YYNGEE. This chain's CDR3 is CASRMTGGLYERAF. DNA for the CDR3: TGTGCCAGCAGAATGACAGGGGGATTGTATGAGCGCGCCTTC. The whole variable domain, filled in from reference TRBV9 and TRBJ1-2, reads DSGVTQTPKHLITATGQRVTLRCSPRSGDLSVYWYQQSLDQGLQFLIQYYNGEERAKGNILERFSAQQFPDLHSELNLSSLELGDSALYFCASRMTGGLYERAFGSGTRLTVV.

The chain combines TRBV18 with TRBJ2-7, with 15 bases that match TRBD2. The CDR3 loop spans 16 amino acids. The germline gives CDR1 KGHSH, CDR2 LQKENI. Unmatched junction bases numbered 6, after V lost 3 bases and J lost 6 bases. CDR3 DNA: TGTGCCAGCTCACCCCCGCCGGGACTAGCGGGAGGCGAGCAGTACTTC. Its translation: CASSPPPGLAGGEQYF.

This chain connects TRBV19 to TRBJ2-1; 7 bases match TRBD1. This CDR3 contains 15 residues. Trimming took 4 bases from V and 5 from J; bases not matched to a gene: 8. Germline CDR1 and CDR2: LNHDA and SQIVND (reference sequence). CDR3 in DNA: TGTGCCAGTAGTACCTCCGACAGGGAACACAATGAGCAGTTCTTC. The encoded protein is CASSTSDREHNEQFF.

Comment on this clone: This likely comes from a read error, as the CDR3 has no conserved phenylalanine or tryptophan at its end. The chain recombines TRBV11-2 with TRBJ2-7; no reliable D call. The CDR3 runs to 16 residues. Germline V gene lookup returns CDR1 SGHAT and CDR2 FQNNGV. V shed 3 bases and J shed 2 bases, with 17 bases lying between them. CDR3 DNA: TGTGCCAGCAGCTTCCCACCGGTGGGGTCCACCTACGAGCAGTACATC. Amino acids: CASSFPPVGSTYEQYI.

The chain is built from TRBV5-1 and TRBJ2-5, with 12 bases aligning to TRBD1. Germline V CDR1 and CDR2: SGHRS, YFSETQ. V lost 4 bases to trimming and J lost 7 bases; unmatched junction nucleotides: 11. CDR3 length: 16 residues. CDR3 DNA sequence: TGCGCCAGCAGCGACGGGACAGGGGGCGCGGTCGGGACCCAGTACTTC. Its translation is CASSDGTGGAVGTQYF.

This clone has only a few counts. This chain links TRBV9 with TRBJ1-1; D is unclear. The length of the CDR3 is 13 residues. V dropped 1 base and J dropped 2 bases, with 6 bases sitting between them. Germline CDR1 SGDLS, CDR2 YYNGEE. DNA for the CDR3: TGTGCCAGCAGCGTAATCCCTAACACTGAAGCTTTCTTT. It codes for CASSVIPNTEAFF.

The chain links TRBV5-1 to TRBJ2-4; 7 nucleotides line up with TRBD1. The CDR3 extends over 13 amino acids. CDR1 and CDR2 from the germline V gene are SGHRS and YFSETQ. The trim removed 7 bases at V and 9 bases at J, leaving 10 bases unmatched. CDR3 loop: CASATGVLGIQYF. The CDR3 DNA follows: TGCGCCAGCGCCACAGGGGTACTGGGCATTCAGTACTTC. The full variable domain, its missing parts supplied by reference TRBV5-1 and TRBJ2-4, is KAGVTQTPRYLIKTRGQQVTLSCSPISGHRSVSWYQQTPGQGLQFLFEYFSETQRNKGNFPGRFSGRQFSNSRSEMNVSTLELGDSALYLCASATGVLGIQYFGAGTRLSVL.

V gene TRBV9 combines with J gene TRBJ2-3; D may correspond to TRBD1 or TRBD2 (5 bases each). Per germline, CDR1 SGDLS and CDR2 YYNGEE. The CDR3 covers 18 residues. The ends were cut back, 6 bases at V and 4 bases at J, with 27 bases in the middle. CDR3: CASTDTQEALGIADTQYF. In DNA form, the CDR3 reads TGTGCCAGCACAGACACACAGGAGGCCCTTGGGATAGCAGATACGCAGTATTTT.

There are a few counts of this clone. V is TRBV2 and J is TRBJ1-1; D is possibly TRBD1 (5 bases). V dropped 5 bases and J dropped 0 bases, with 7 bases sitting between them. The CDR3 runs to 13 residues. Germline CDR1 and CDR2: SNHLY and FYNNEI. CDR3 bases: TGTGCCAGCAGTAGGACATTGAACACTGAAGCTTTCTTT. Protein: CASSRTLNTEAFF.